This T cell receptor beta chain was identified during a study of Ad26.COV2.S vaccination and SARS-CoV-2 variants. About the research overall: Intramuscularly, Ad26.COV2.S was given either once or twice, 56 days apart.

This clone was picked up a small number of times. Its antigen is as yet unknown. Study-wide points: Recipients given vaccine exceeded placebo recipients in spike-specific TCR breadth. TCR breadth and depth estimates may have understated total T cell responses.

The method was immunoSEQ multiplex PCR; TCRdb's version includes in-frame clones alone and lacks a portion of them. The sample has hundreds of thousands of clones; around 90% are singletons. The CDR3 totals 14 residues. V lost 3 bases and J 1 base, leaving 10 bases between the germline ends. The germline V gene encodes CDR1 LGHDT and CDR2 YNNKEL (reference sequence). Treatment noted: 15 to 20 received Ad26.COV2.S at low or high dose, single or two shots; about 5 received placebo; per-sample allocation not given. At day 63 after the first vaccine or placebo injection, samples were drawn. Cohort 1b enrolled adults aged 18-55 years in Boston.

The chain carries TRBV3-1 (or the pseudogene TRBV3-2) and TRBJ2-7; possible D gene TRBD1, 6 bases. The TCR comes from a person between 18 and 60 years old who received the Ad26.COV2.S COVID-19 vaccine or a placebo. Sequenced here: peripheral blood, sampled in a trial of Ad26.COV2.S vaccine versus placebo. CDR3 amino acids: CASSHSGASYEQYF. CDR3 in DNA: TGTGCCAGCAGCCACTCAGGGGCGTCCTACGAGCAGTACTTC.